Listed below are T cell receptor beta chains from one sample, sequenced in a study of T cell responses to AZD1222 COVID-19 vaccine. Libraries were prepared by immunoSEQ multiplex PCR; TCRdb keeps only in-frame clonotypes and omits some of them. There are over 140,000 clones in the sample; approximately 92% occur only once, and more than 4.5% lies in the top ten. Sequences were derived from peripheral blood, sampled on day 0 of AZD1222 vaccination. These receptor sequences come from an adult in good health. Both conserved end residues are part of each CDR3. D genes are given only for firm matches. Not all rows give a size; the values are once, few, many and, for expanded clones, a class.

v_call: TRBV27
cdr3_length: 17
d_call: NA
j_call: TRBJ2-6
clone_size: NA
cdr3_nt: TGTGCCAGCAGTCCAGAACAGGTACCCTCTGGGGCCAACGTCCTGACTTTC
cdr3_aa: CASSPEQVPSGANVLTF

v_call: TRBV3-1/TRBV3-2
cdr3_length: 13
d_call: NA
j_call: TRBJ2-2
clone_size: NA
cdr3_nt: TGTGCCAGCAGCCAAGATCTGGCCGGGGAGCTGTTTTTT
cdr3_aa: CASSQDLAGELFF

v_call: TRBV5-6
cdr3_length: 16
d_call: NA
j_call: TRBJ1-6
clone_size: NA
cdr3_nt: TGTGCCAGCAGCGAAAGTGCTCGGGGGACGCATTCACCCCTCCACTTT
cdr3_aa: CASSESARGTHSPLHF

v_call: TRBV6-5
cdr3_length: 15
d_call: NA
j_call: TRBJ2-1
clone_size: NA
cdr3_nt: TGTGCCAGCACCAACGGCAGGAGCTCCTACAATGAGCAGTTCTTC
cdr3_aa: CASTNGRSSYNEQFF

v_call: TRBV7-9
cdr3_length: 15
d_call: TRBD1
j_call: TRBJ2-5
clone_size: NA
cdr3_nt: TGTGCCAGCAGCTTAGTGGCAGGGGGCAGCGAGACCCAGTACTTC
cdr3_aa: CASSLVAGGSETQYF

v_call: TRBV24-1
cdr3_length: 12
d_call: NA
j_call: TRBJ2-7
clone_size: NA
cdr3_nt: TGTGCCACCAGTGCGGGAACCTACGAGCAGTACTTC
cdr3_aa: CATSAGTYEQYF

v_call: TRBV29-1
cdr3_length: 14
d_call: TRBD1
j_call: TRBJ2-1
clone_size: NA
cdr3_nt: TGCAGCGGATACAGGGGGACCGTCTACAATGAGCAGTTCTTC
cdr3_aa: CSGYRGTVYNEQFF

v_call: TRBV9
cdr3_length: 16
d_call: NA
j_call: TRBJ1-1
clone_size: NA
cdr3_nt: TGTGCCAGCAGCCTCTCCGGGGGGGGGATGAGCACTGAAGCTTTCTTT
cdr3_aa: CASSLSGGGMSTEAFF

v_call: TRBV10-3
cdr3_length: 14
d_call: NA
j_call: TRBJ2-6
clone_size: NA
cdr3_nt: TGTGCCCACACCCCCGGGGCAGGTCATGACGTCCTGACTTTC
cdr3_aa: CAHTPGAGHDVLTF

v_call: TRBV2
cdr3_length: 12
d_call: NA
j_call: TRBJ2-7
clone_size: NA
cdr3_nt: TGTGCCAGCAGTGTACACTCCTACGAGCAGTACTTC
cdr3_aa: CASSVHSYEQYF

v_call: TRBV2
cdr3_length: 14
d_call: NA
j_call: TRBJ1-6
clone_size: NA
cdr3_nt: TGTGCCAGCAGTGAACGACAGCACAATTCACCCCTCCACTTT
cdr3_aa: CASSERQHNSPLHF

v_call: TRBV5-1
cdr3_length: 15
d_call: NA
j_call: TRBJ2-1
clone_size: NA
cdr3_nt: TGCGCCAGCAGCCTCACTAGCTCGGGTGTCAATGAGCAGTTCTTC
cdr3_aa: CASSLTSSGVNEQFF

v_call: TRBV10-3
cdr3_length: 19
d_call: TRBD2
j_call: TRBJ2-2
clone_size: NA
cdr3_nt: TGTGCCATCGCCCTCCGGGACACACTAGCGGGAGAGTCTGCCGGGGAGCTGTTTTTT
cdr3_aa: CAIALRDTLAGESAGELFF

v_call: TRBV6-1
cdr3_length: 14
d_call: NA
j_call: TRBJ1-2
clone_size: NA
cdr3_nt: TGTGCCAGCAGTGAAACACAGGGTAACTATGGCTACACCTTC
cdr3_aa: CASSETQGNYGYTF

v_call: TRBV20-1
cdr3_length: 13
d_call: NA
j_call: TRBJ2-2
clone_size: NA
cdr3_nt: TGCAGTGCTAGTGACAGACCCACCGGGGAGCTGTTTTTT
cdr3_aa: CSASDRPTGELFF

v_call: TRBV7-9
cdr3_length: 12
d_call: NA
j_call: TRBJ2-1
clone_size: NA
cdr3_nt: TGTGCCAGCAGCTTAGCAGTGTCTGAGCAGTTCTTC
cdr3_aa: CASSLAVSEQFF

v_call: TRBV28
cdr3_length: 13
d_call: NA
j_call: TRBJ2-5
clone_size: NA
cdr3_nt: TGTGCCAGCAGTTTTAGGTTTGGAGAGACCCAGTACTTC
cdr3_aa: CASSFRFGETQYF

v_call: TRBV29-1
cdr3_length: 13
d_call: TRBD2
j_call: TRBJ2-5
clone_size: NA
cdr3_nt: TGCAGCGTTGGTTTCCCGGGAGGGGAGACCCAGTACTTC
cdr3_aa: CSVGFPGGETQYF

v_call: TRBV6-5
cdr3_length: 14
d_call: NA
j_call: TRBJ2-7
clone_size: NA
cdr3_nt: TGTGCCAGCAGCATGACCCGGGCCGGCTACGAGCAGTACTTC
cdr3_aa: CASSMTRAGYEQYF

v_call: TRBV20-1
cdr3_length: 11
d_call: NA
j_call: TRBJ1-2
clone_size: NA
cdr3_nt: TGCAGTGCCCGGGGCATCTATGGCTACACCTTC
cdr3_aa: CSARGIYGYTF

v_call: TRBV6-2/TRBV6-3
cdr3_length: 13
d_call: NA
j_call: TRBJ2-7
clone_size: NA
cdr3_nt: TGTGCCAGCAGTTCTAACCAGGGGTACGAGCAGTACTTC
cdr3_aa: CASSSNQGYEQYF

v_call: TRBV7-9
cdr3_length: 14
d_call: NA
j_call: TRBJ2-2
clone_size: NA
cdr3_nt: TGTGCCAGCAGCTTAGGTATCCACACCGGGGAGCTGTTTTTT
cdr3_aa: CASSLGIHTGELFF

v_call: TRBV7-6
cdr3_length: 16
d_call: NA
j_call: TRBJ2-3
clone_size: few
cdr3_nt: TGTGCCAGCAGCCCAGGCCTTACGACAGGACCAGATACGCAGTATTTT
cdr3_aa: CASSPGLTTGPDTQYF

v_call: TRBV6-2/TRBV6-3
cdr3_length: 13
d_call: NA
j_call: TRBJ1-1
clone_size: NA
cdr3_nt: TGTGCCAGCAGTTACTTTGGGGGCACTGAAGCTTTCTTT
cdr3_aa: CASSYFGGTEAFF

v_call: TRBV28
cdr3_length: 14
d_call: NA
j_call: TRBJ1-2
clone_size: NA
cdr3_nt: TGTGCCAGCAGTTTATGGAGGGGTCACGGGGGCTACACCTTC
cdr3_aa: CASSLWRGHGGYTF

v_call: TRBV6-1
cdr3_length: 17
d_call: NA
j_call: TRBJ1-6
clone_size: NA
cdr3_nt: TGTGCCAGCAGTGAATGGTTCGGAAACGGTGGGAATTCACCCCTCCACTTT
cdr3_aa: CASSEWFGNGGNSPLHF

v_call: TRBV7-2
cdr3_length: 16
d_call: TRBD2
j_call: TRBJ2-2
clone_size: NA
cdr3_nt: TGTGCCAGCAGCTCGAGACTAGCTGGAGAGAGCGGGGAGCTGTTTTTT
cdr3_aa: CASSSRLAGESGELFF

v_call: TRBV6-6
cdr3_length: 15
d_call: NA
j_call: TRBJ2-2
clone_size: NA
cdr3_nt: TGTGCCAGCAGTTACATAGCGGCGAACACCGGGGAGCTGTTTTTT
cdr3_aa: CASSYIAANTGELFF

v_call: TRBV5-1
cdr3_length: 15
d_call: TRBD2
j_call: TRBJ2-7
clone_size: once
cdr3_nt: TGCGCCAGCAGCTCGAATAGCGGGACGATCTACGAGCAGTACTTC
cdr3_aa: CASSSNSGTIYEQYF